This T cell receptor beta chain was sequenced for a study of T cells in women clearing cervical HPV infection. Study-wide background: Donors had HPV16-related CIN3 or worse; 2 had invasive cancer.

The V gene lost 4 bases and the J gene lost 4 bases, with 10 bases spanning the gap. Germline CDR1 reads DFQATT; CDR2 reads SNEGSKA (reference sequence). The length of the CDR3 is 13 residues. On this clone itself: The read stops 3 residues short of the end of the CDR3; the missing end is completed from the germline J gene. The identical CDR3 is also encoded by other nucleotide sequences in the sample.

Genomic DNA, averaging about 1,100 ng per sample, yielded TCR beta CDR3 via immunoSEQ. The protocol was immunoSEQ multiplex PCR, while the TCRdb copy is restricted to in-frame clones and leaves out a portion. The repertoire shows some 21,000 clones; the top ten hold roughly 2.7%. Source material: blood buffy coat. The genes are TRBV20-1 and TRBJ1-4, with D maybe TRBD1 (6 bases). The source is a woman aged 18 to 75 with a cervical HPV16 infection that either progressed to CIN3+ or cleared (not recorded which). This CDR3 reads CSAKTGGNEKLFF. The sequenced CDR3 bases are TGCAGTGCTAAGACAGGTGGTAATGAAAAA.